This TCR beta chain was profiled in a study of spatial heterogeneity in lung cancer. In its sample, this clonotype was seen many times. The sample's time point: blood at routine non-recurrence follow-up after resection. Without sorting, whole RNA was sequenced from tumor, nontumor lung or frozen PBMC. Germline CDR1 is SNHLY and CDR2 is FYNNEI. This CDR3 has 13 residues. Trimming pared 7 bases from V and 6 bases from J, leaving 10 bases between. MiXCR, run by TCRdb on the 5' RACE reads, gives a single entry per CDR3 protein. The profile covers roughly 120,000 distinct CDR3 sequences, with 9% to 15% appearing a single time and 16% taken by the ten largest.

Specimen: PBMCs, collected at follow-up. This sequence originates from a male donor with early-stage non-small cell lung cancer. The chain links TRBV2 to TRBJ1-6; D uncertain. CDR3 sequence (DNA): TGTGCCAGCAAGAGGGAACCTAATTCACCCCTCCACTTT. It translates to CASKREPNSPLHF.